One and the same sample provided the 19 T cell receptor beta chains below, sequenced in a study of identical twins. Each CDR3 protein is one row after TCRdb ran MiXCR on the 5' RACE reads. The sample shows 1.5 million to 2 million distinct CDR3 sequences, under 35% of them seen only once. The sample taken for sequencing was cord blood. The receptor source for this set is a newborn girl in good health.

Only a few counts were recorded for this clonotype. The chain carries TRBV29-1 and TRBJ2-1; D is unclear. The CDR3 length is 13 residues. The V end lost 4 bases, the J end lost 3 bases, and 10 bases lay between the germline ends. The germline V gene has CDR1 SQVTM and CDR2 ANQGSEA. The CDR3: CSVGFRRYNEQFF. The CDR3 coding sequence is TGCAGCGTTGGCTTTCGGCGCTACAATGAGCAGTTCTTC.

Note on this clonotype: One base away lies a much larger clone, so this may be a sequencing read error. The rearrangement uses TRBV29-1 and TRBJ2-7; TRBD2 is a possible D gene (5 bases). Germline lookup yields CDR1 SQVTM and CDR2 ANQGSEA. This CDR3 has 11 amino acids. V gave up 6 bases and J gave up 13 bases, with 19 bases separating them. CDR3 sequence: CSVLSWETHYF. CDR3 coding DNA: TGCAGCGTGCTCAGTTGGGAGACCCACTACTTC.

The chain is built from TRBV13 and TRBJ2-7, with D perhaps assigned TRBD1 or TRBD2 (6 bases each). Looked up from germline, CDR1 is PRHDT and CDR2 is FYEKMQ (reference sequence). V gave up 5 bases and J gave up 3 bases, with 14 bases separating them. This CDR3 spans 14 amino acids. CDR3 nucleotides: TGTGCCAGCAGCAGGAGGGGGTCGATCTACGAGCAGTACTTC. As protein: CASSRRGSIYEQYF.

The chain is built from TRBV7-2 and TRBJ2-7, with D possibly being TRBD2 (5 bases). Gene TRBJ2-5 matches the end of the DNA better, so the J call may be wrong. CDR3 size: 14 residues. Germline CDR1 is SGHTA and CDR2 is FQGNSA. The CDR3 spells CASSPGRGGETQYF. The CDR3 coding sequence is TGTGCCAGCAGCCCAGGCCGGGGTGGGGAGACCCAGTACTTC.

This chain uses TRBV30 with TRBJ2-7, with TRBD1 as a possible D gene (7 bases). V lost 3 bases and J 3 bases, leaving 15 bases between the germline ends. Germline loops: CDR1 GTSNPN, CDR2 SVGIG (reference sequence). There are 14 residues in the CDR3. This chain's CDR3 is CAWRNYRGGYEQYF. The CDR3 nucleotides are TGTGCCTGGAGGAACTACAGGGGAGGCTACGAGCAGTACTTC.

This clonotype has only a few counts. This rearrangement joins TRBV12-3 or TRBV12-4 to TRBJ2-1; D call uncertain. Between the trimmed V and J ends, which lost 5 bases and 6 bases, there was a span of 5 bases. This CDR3 spans 11 amino acids. In DNA, the CDR3 is TGTGCCAGCAGTAACGTCAATGAGCAGTTCTTC. Protein product: CASSNVNEQFF.

For this clonotype: The junction does not match germline at one end; this may be a read error. This sequence joins TRBV13 and TRBJ1-1; D gene uncertain. Per the germline V gene, CDR1 is PRHDT and CDR2 is FYEKMQ (reference sequence). CDR3 length equals 15 residues. The chain's CDR3 is CASSLGLQRNPEAFF. The CDR3 nucleotides are TGTGCCAGCAGCTTAGGCCTACAGAGGAACCCTGAAGCTTTCTTT.

There are a few counts of this clonotype. The V and J genes are TRBV20-1 and TRBJ2-5; D possibly corresponds to TRBD1 (6 bases). Germline CDR1 is DFQATT and CDR2 is SNEGSKA (reference sequence). V dropped 7 bases and J dropped 2 bases, with 20 bases sitting between them. The CDR3 totals 15 residues. CDR3 coding DNA: TGCAGTGATCTCAAGCTGGACAGCCTACAAGAGACCCAGTACTTC. It encodes CSDLKLDSLQETQYF.

Turning to this clonotype: A much larger clone differs from this one at a single base, so this may be a read error. The rearrangement joins TRBV20-1 to TRBJ2-7; possible D gene TRBD2, 6 bases. There are 11 residues in the CDR3. Trimming stripped 3 bases from V and 7 bases from J, with 10 bases between. Germline V gene lookup returns CDR1 DFQATT and CDR2 SNEGSKA (reference sequence). DNA for the CDR3: TGCAGTGCTAGCGGGAGCAATGAGCAGTACTTC. Translated: CSASGSNEQYF.

This chain joins TRBV20-1 and TRBJ1-5, with 7 bases identical to TRBD1. Germline V gene data show CDR1 as DFQATT and CDR2 as SNEGSKA (reference sequence). The CDR3 is 12 residues long. V lost 0 bases to trimming and J lost 8 bases; unmatched junction nucleotides: 1. CDR3 protein: CSARDQGEPQHF. CDR3 sequence (DNA): TGCAGTGCTAGAGATCAGGGGGAGCCCCAGCATTTT.

This clonotype was counted a few times. DNA for the CDR3: TGCGCCAGCAGCCCGACTAGCGGGAGGCCAGATACGCAGTATTTT. It specifies CASSPTSGRPDTQYF. V is TRBV5-1 and J is TRBJ2-3; TRBD2 aligns across 13 bases. V was pared by 4 bases and J by 4 bases, with 3 bases of the junction left unmatched. The germline CDR1 and CDR2 sequences are SGHRS and YFSETQ. The CDR3 spans 15 residues.

The table lists this clonotype with a few counts. The DNA of the CDR3 is TGTGCTAGTGGTTTGACGGCGAACACTGAAGCTTTCTTT. Amino acid sequence: CASGLTANTEAFF. V gene TRBV12-5 combines with J gene TRBJ1-1; no firm D call. Trimming removed 2 bases from V and 1 base from J, with 5 bases in between. Per the germline V gene, CDR1 is LGHNT and CDR2 is FRNRAP. This CDR3 spans 13 amino acids.

This clonotype was seen a few times. This chain uses TRBV6-1 with TRBJ2-1; TRBD2 matches at 7 bases. The germline V gene has CDR1 MNHNS and CDR2 SASEGT. V shed 5 bases and J 5 bases; nucleotides not matched to a gene: 15. The CDR3 length is 17 residues. The CDR3 DNA sequence: TGTGCCAGCAGTCCCCTTCTTTTGACAGCGGGAAACAATGAGCAGTTCTTC. This sequence encodes CASSPLLLTAGNNEQFF.

This clonotype occurred many times. The chain links TRBV5-1 to TRBJ2-1; possible D gene TRBD2, 6 bases. V dropped 4 bases and J dropped 0 bases, with 17 bases sitting between them. The CDR3 sequence is 17 residues long. The germline V gene encodes CDR1 SGHRS and CDR2 YFSETQ. This chain's CDR3 is CASSLALSGNSYNEQFF. As DNA, the CDR3 is TGCGCCAGCAGCCTAGCCCTTAGCGGAAACTCCTACAATGAGCAGTTCTTC.

The gene calls are TRBV28 and TRBJ2-7; TRBD1 might be the D (5 bases). With 4 bases removed from V and 3 bases from J, the gap between germline ends came to 16 bases. This CDR3 spans 15 amino acids. CDR1 is MDHEN, CDR2 SYDVKM, per germline. CDR3 protein: CASSWGEQVYYEQYF. Here the CDR3 DNA reads TGTGCCAGCAGTTGGGGTGAACAGGTTTACTACGAGCAGTACTTC.

The chain employs TRBV5-5 and TRBJ2-7, with D perhaps matching TRBD1 or TRBD2 (5 bases each). CDR1 SGHKS and CDR2 YYEKEE come from the germline V gene (reference sequence). The CDR3 is 15 amino acids. Trimming pared 1 base from V and 0 bases from J, leaving 11 bases between. The CDR3 region is CASSLPGATSYEQYF. CDR3 nucleotide sequence: TGTGCCAGCAGCTTGCCCGGGGCCACCTCCTACGAGCAGTACTTC.

V and J are TRBV5-4 and TRBJ1-4; D ambiguous. The V end was cut by 4 bases, the J end by 1 base, with 5 bases between. The CDR3 runs 13 residues. The germline gives CDR1 SGHNT, CDR2 YYREEE (reference sequence). CDR3 nucleotide sequence: TGTGCCAGCAGCGGAGGAACTAATGAAAAACTGTTTTTT. Protein sequence: CASSGGTNEKLFF.

The chain combines TRBV3-1 with TRBJ1-1, with D perhaps TRBD1 (6 bases). The CDR3 is 13 residues long. V dropped 3 bases and J dropped 5 bases, with 10 bases sitting between them. Germline V gene lookup returns CDR1 LGHDT and CDR2 YNNKEL (reference sequence). The chain's CDR3 is CASSHTGRTEAFF. The DNA for the CDR3 is TGTGCCAGCAGCCACACAGGGAGGACTGAAGCTTTCTTT.

This rearrangement joins TRBV7-8 to TRBJ2-3, with TRBD2 matching 7 bases. Trimming cost V 5 bases and J 2 bases; bases outside gene matches: 7. The germline V gene has CDR1 SGHVS and CDR2 FQNEAQ. This CDR3 has 15 amino acids. CDR3 residues: CASSRLSGPTDTQYF. The CDR3 region has the DNA TGTGCCAGCAGCCGTCTTAGCGGGCCCACAGATACGCAGTATTTT.